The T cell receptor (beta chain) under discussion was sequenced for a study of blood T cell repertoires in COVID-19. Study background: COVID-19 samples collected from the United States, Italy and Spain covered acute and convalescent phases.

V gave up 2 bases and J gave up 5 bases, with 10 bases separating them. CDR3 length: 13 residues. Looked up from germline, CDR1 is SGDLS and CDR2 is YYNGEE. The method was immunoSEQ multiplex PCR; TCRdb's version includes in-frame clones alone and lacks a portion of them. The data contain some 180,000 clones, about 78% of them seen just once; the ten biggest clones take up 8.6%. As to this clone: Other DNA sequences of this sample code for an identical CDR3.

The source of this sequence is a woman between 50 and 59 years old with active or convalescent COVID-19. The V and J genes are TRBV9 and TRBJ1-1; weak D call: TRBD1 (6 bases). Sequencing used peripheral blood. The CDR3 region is CASSVGAGTEAFF. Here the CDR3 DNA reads TGTGCCAGCAGCGTGGGGGCAGGGACTGAAGCTTTCTTT.